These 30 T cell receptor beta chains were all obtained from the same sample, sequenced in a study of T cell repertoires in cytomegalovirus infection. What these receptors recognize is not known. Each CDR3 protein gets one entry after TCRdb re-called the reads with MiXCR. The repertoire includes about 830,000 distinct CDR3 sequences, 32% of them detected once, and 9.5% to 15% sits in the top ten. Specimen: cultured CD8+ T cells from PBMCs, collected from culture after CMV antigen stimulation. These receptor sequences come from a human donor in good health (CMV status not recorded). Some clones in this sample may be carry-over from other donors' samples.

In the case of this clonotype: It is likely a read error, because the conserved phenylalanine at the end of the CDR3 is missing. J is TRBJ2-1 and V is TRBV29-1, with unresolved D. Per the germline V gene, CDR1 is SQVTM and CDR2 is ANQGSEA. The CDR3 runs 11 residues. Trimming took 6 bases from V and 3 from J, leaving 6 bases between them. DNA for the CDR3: TGCAGCGTCCCTTACTACAATGAGCAGTTCATC. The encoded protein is CSVPYYNEQFI.

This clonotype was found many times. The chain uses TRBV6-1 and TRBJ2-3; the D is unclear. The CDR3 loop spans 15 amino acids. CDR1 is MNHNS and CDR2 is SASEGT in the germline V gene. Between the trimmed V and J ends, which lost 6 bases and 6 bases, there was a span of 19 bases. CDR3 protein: CASSFTGPSHDTQYF. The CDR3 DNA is TGTGCCAGCAGCTTCACCGGGCCCAGCCACGATACGCAGTATTTT.

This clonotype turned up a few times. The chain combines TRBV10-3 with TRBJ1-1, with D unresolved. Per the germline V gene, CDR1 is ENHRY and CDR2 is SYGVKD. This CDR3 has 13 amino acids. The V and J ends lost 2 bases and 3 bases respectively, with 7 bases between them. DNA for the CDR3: TGTGCCATCAGTGAGAAGCAGGACACTGAAGCTTTCTTT. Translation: CAISEKQDTEAFF.

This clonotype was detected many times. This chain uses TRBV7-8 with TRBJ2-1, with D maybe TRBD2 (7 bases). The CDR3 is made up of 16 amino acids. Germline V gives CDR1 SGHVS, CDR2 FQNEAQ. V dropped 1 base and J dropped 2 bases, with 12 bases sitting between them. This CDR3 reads CASSLERGGPYNEQFF. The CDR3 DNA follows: TGTGCCAGCAGCTTAGAAAGGGGGGGCCCCTACAATGAGCAGTTCTTC.

CDR3 loop: CASSPLGAEPQHF. CDR3 coding DNA: TGTGCCAGCAGCCCCCTAGGGGCTGAGCCCCAGCATTTT. The V gene is TRBV7-8, the J gene TRBJ1-5, with TRBD1 as a possible D gene (5 bases). The V end was cut by 5 bases, the J end by 8 bases, with 13 bases between. Per the germline V gene, CDR1 is SGHVS and CDR2 is FQNEAQ. This CDR3 comprises 13 residues. Variable domain in full (rest from reference TRBV7-8 and TRBJ1-5): GAGVSQSPRYKVAKRGQDVALRCDPISGHVSLFWYQQALGQGPEFLTYFQNEAQLDKSGLPSDRFFAERPEGSVSTLKIQRTQQEDSAVYLCASSPLGAEPQHFGDGTRLSIL.

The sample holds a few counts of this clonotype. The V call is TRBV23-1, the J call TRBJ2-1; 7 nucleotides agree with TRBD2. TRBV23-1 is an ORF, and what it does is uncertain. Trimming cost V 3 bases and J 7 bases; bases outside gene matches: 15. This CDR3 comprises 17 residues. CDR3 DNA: TGCGCCAGCAGTCAGGCAGGACTACGCGGGGGTCTGAATGAGCAGTTCTTC. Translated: CASSQAGLRGGLNEQFF.

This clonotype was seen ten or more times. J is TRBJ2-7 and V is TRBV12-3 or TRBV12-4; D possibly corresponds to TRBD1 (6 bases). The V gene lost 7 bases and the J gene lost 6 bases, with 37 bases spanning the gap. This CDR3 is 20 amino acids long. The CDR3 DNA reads TGTGCCAGCACCCTACCCTACGGGGACACGGAGGCTGGACGGATAGGCGAGCAGTACGTC. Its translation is CASTLPYGDTEAGRIGEQYV.

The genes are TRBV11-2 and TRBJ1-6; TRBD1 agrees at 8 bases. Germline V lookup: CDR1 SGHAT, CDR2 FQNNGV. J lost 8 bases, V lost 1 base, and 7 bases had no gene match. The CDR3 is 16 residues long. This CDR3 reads CASSLVRTGWHSPLHF. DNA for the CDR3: TGTGCCAGCAGCTTAGTCCGGACAGGGTGGCATTCACCCCTCCACTTT. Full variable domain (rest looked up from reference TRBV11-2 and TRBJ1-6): EAGVAQSPRYKIIEKRQSVAFWCNPISGHATLYWYQQILGQGPKLLIQFQNNGVVDDSQLPKDRFSAERLKGVDSTLKIQPAKLEDSAVYLCASSLVRTGWHSPLHFGNGTRLTVT.

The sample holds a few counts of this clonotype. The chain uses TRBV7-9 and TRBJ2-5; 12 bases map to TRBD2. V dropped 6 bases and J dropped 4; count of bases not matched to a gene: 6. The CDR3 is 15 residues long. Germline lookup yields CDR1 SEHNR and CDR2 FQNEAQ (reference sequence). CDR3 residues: CASSPSGGARETQYF. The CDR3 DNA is TGTGCCAGCAGTCCTAGCGGGGGGGCTCGAGAGACCCAGTACTTC.

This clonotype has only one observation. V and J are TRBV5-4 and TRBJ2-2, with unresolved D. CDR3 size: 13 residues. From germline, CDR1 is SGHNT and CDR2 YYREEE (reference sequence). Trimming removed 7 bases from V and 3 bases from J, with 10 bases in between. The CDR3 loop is CASLSEDTGELFF. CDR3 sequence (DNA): TGTGCCAGCTTAAGCGAGGACACCGGGGAGCTGTTTTTT.

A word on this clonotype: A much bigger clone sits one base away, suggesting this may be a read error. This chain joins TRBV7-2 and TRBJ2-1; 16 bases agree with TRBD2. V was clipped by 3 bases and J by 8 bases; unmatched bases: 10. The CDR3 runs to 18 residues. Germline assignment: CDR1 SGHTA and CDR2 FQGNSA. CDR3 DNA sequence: TGTACCAGCAGCTTGGGACTAGCGGGGGGGCCACTGAGCGATGAGCAGTTCTTC. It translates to CTSSLGLAGGPLSDEQFF. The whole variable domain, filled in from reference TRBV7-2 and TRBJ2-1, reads GAGVSQSPSNKVTEKGKDVELRCDPISGHTALYWYRQSLGQGLEFLIYFQGNSAPDKSGLPSDRFSAERTGGSVSTLTIQRTQQEDSAVYLCTSSLGLAGGPLSDEQFFGPGTRLTVL.

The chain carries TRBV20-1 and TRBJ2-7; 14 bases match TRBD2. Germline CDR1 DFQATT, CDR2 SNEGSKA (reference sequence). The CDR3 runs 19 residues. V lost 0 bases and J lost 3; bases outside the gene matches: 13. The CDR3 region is CSARDPVGLAGGVSYEQYV. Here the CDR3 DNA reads TGCAGTGCTAGAGACCCCGTCGGACTAGCGGGGGGCGTTAGCTACGAGCAGTACGTC.

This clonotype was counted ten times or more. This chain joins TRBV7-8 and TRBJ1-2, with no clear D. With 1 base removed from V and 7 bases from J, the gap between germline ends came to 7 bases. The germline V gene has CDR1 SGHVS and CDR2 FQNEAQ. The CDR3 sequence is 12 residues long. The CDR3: CASSLVDSGYTF. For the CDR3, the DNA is TGTGCCAGCAGCTTAGTCGACTCTGGCTACACCTTC.

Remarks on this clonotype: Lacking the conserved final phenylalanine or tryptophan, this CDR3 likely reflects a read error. The CDR3 sequence is CASGPQRPVSVSGELFL. The CDR3 coding sequence is TGTGCCAGCGGCCCTCAGAGACCTGTTTCCGTGTCCGGGGAGCTGTTTCTT. The gene calls are TRBV27 and TRBJ2-2; no firm D call. Germline V CDR1 and CDR2: MNHEY, SMNVEV (reference sequence). The V end was cut by 8 bases, the J end by 6 bases, with 25 bases between. This CDR3 is 17 amino acids long.

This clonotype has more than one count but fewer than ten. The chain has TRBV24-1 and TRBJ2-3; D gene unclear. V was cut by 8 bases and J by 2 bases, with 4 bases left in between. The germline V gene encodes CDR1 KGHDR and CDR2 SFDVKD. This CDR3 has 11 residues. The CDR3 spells CATKHTDTQYF. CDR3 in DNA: TGTGCCACCAAGCACACAGATACGCAGTATTTT.

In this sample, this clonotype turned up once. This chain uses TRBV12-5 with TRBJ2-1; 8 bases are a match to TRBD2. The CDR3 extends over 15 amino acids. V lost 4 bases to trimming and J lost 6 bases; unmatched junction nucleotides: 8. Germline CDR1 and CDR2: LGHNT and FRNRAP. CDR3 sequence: CASGCPGGVCNEQFF. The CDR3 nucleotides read TGTGCTAGTGGTTGCCCCGGGGGGGTATGCAATGAGCAGTTCTTC.

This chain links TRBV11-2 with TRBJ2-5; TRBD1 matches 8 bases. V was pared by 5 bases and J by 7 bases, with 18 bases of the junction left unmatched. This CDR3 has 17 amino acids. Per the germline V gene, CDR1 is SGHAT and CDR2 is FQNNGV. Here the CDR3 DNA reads TGTGCCAGCAGCCCCGGACTCGGACAGGGAGATAGTGGGACCCAGTACTTC. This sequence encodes CASSPGLGQGDSGTQYF.

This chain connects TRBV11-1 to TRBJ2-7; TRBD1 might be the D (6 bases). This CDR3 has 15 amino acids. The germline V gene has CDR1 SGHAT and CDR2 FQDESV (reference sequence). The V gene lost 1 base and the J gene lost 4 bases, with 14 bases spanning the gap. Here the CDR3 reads CASSLEEGEGYEQYV. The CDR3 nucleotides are TGTGCCAGCAGCTTAGAAGAGGGGGAAGGATACGAGCAGTACGTC.

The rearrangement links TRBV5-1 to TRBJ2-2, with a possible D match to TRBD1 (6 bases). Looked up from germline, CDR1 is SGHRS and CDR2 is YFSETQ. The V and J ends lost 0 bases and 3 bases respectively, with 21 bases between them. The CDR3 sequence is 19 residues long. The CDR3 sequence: CASSLAARDTLEDTGELFF. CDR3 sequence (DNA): TGCGCCAGCAGCTTGGCCGCACGGGACACCCTCGAAGACACCGGGGAGCTGTTTTTT.

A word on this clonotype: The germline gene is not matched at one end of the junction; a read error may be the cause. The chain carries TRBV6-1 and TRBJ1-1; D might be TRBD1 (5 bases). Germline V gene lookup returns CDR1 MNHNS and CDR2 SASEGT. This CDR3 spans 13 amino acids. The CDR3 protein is CASSEGAGTEAFF. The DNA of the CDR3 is TGTGCCAGCAGCGAAGGAGCAGGGACCGAAGCTTTCTTT.

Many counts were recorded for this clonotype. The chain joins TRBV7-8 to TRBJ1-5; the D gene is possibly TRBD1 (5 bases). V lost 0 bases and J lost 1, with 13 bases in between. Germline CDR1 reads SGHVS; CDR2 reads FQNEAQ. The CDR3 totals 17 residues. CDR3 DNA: TGTGCCAGCAGCTTAGCCGAGGGTGGGGCAAGCAATCAGCCCCAGCATTTT. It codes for CASSLAEGGASNQPQHF. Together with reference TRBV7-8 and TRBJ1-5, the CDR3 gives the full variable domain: GAGVSQSPRYKVAKRGQDVALRCDPISGHVSLFWYQQALGQGPEFLTYFQNEAQLDKSGLPSDRFFAERPEGSVSTLKIQRTQQEDSAVYLCASSLAEGGASNQPQHFGDGTRLSIL.

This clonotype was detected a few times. CDR3 sequence (DNA): TGTGCCAGCAGTACAGGGGCGGGGTACAATGAGCAGTTCTTC. This codes for CASSTGAGYNEQFF. The chain joins TRBV6-5 to TRBJ2-1; TRBD1 is a possible D gene (7 bases). CDR3 length: 14 amino acids. Germline V gene sequence: CDR1 MNHEY, CDR2 SVGAGI. Trimming shortened V by 5 bases and J by 4 bases, and 12 bases separated the two germline ends.

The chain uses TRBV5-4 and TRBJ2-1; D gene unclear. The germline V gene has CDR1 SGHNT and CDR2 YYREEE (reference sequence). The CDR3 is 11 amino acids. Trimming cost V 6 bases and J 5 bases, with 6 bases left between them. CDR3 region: CASTINNEQFF. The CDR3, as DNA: TGTGCCAGCACCATCAACAATGAGCAGTTCTTC. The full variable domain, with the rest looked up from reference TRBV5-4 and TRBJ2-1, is ETGVTQSPTHLIKTRGQQVTLRCSSQSGHNTVSWYQQALGQGPQFIFQYYREEENGRGNFPPRFSGLQFPNYSSELNVNALELDDSALYLCASTINNEQFFGPGTRLTVL.

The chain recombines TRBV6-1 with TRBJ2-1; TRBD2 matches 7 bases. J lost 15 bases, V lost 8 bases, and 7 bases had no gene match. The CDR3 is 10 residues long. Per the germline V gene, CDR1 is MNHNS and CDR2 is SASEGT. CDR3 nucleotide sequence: TGTGCCAGCGGAGGGACTATACGGTTCTTC. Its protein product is CASGGTIRFF.

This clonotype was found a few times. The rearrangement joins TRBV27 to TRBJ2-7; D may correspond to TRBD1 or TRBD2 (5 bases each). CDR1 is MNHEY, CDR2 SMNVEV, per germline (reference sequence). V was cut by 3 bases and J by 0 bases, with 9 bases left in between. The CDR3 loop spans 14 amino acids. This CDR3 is CASSLGVGSYEQYF. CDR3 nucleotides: TGTGCCAGCAGTTTGGGGGTGGGCTCCTACGAGCAGTACTTC.

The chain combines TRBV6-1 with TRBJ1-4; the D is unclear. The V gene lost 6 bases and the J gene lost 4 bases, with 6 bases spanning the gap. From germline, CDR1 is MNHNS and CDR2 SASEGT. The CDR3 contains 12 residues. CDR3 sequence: CASRSVNEKLFF. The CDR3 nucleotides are TGTGCCAGCAGATCGGTTAATGAAAAACTGTTTTTT.

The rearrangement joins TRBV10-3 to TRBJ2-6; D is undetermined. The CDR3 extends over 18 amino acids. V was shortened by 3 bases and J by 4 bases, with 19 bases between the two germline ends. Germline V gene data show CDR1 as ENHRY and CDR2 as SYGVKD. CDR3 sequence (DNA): TGTGCCATCAGTGAACCGGGCCTCCCGGCCTTGGGGGCCAACGTCCTGACTTTC. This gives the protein CAISEPGLPALGANVLTF.

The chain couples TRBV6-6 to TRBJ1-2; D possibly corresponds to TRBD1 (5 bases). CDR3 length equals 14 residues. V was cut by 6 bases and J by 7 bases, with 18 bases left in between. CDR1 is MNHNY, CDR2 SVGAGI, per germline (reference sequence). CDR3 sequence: CASSRDGPATGYTF. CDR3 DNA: TGTGCCAGCAGCAGGGACGGTCCTGCGACTGGCTACACCTTC.

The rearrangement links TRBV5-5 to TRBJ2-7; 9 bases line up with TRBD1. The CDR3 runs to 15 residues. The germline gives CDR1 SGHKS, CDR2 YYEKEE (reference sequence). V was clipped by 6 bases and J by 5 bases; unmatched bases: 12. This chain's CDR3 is CASILTGTGSHEQYV. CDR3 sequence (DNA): TGTGCCAGCATCCTAACCGGGACAGGGAGCCACGAGCAGTACGTC.

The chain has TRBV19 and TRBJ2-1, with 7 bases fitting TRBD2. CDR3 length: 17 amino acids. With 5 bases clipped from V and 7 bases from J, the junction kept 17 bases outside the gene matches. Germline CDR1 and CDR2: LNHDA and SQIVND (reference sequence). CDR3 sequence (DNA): TGTGCCAGTAGTCTACTCTATCGACTAGCCGCTCCGAATGAGCAGTTCTTC. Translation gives CASSLLYRLAAPNEQFF.